The source of this T cell receptor (beta chain) is a study of pediatric ulcerative colitis. The germline V and J ends were trimmed by 3 bases and 2 bases, with 5 bases remaining between them. The CDR3 covers 12 residues. Germline V lookup: CDR1 MNHNS, CDR2 SASEGT. General study findings and limits: Acute severe colitis showed lower rectal diversity from clonal expansions. A couple of rectal CDR3 clonotypes occurred in all ulcerative colitis patients. Compared with controls, ulcerative colitis showed greater blood-rectum clone sharing.

Note on this clone: The antigen remains unidentified.

Data came from immunoSEQ multiplex PCR; TCRdb stores just in-frame clones and leaves some out. Among roughly 64,000 clones listed, about 90% were seen once. Sequences were obtained from blood. This sequence originates from a boy between 5 and 17 years old with severe ulcerative colitis. The chain recombines TRBV6-1 with TRBJ2-7; the D is unclear. This CDR3 reads CASSDGPYEQYF. DNA for the CDR3: TGTGCCAGCAGTGATGGCCCCTACGAGCAGTACTTC.